These 17 T cell receptor beta chains were sequenced from one sample in a study of T cell changes during pregnancy in multiple sclerosis (dated by TCRdb to the late 2010s). Libraries were constructed by the immunoSEQ multiplex PCR assay. TCRdb holds this immuneACCESS table with in-frame rearrangements only. Some clones are missing; in checked studies, unresolved V genes explain under half, and the rest has no known cause. Recorded for this sample are tens of thousands of clones; roughly 88% of them occurred a single time. The ten largest clones capture 5.5% to 8% of the sample. The sequencing here drew on peripheral blood, taken in the third trimester of pregnancy. Receptor source: a female donor in good health, enrolled as a control in a pregnancy study.

This clone was seen once. The rearrangement uses TRBV27 and TRBJ2-7; D is unclear. The V and J ends lost 5 bases and 3 bases respectively, with 14 bases between them. Looked up from germline, CDR1 is MNHEY and CDR2 is SMNVEV (reference sequence). CDR3 length: 14 amino acids. The CDR3 nucleotides are TGTGCCAGCAGTCCGCATGAGTCCTACTACGAGCAGTACTTC. Residues: CASSPHESYYEQYF.

The chain recombines TRBV5-5 with TRBJ2-1; 9 positions match TRBD2. CDR1 and CDR2 from the germline V gene are SGHKS and YYEKEE (reference sequence). The CDR3 loop spans 16 amino acids. The V and J ends lost 4 bases and 4 bases, in that order; junction bases with no gene match: 9. Here the CDR3 reads CASSGIAGDSYNEQFF. CDR3 DNA sequence: TGTGCCAGCAGCGGAATAGCGGGAGATTCATACAATGAGCAGTTCTTC. Full variable domain (missing parts from reference TRBV5-5 and TRBJ2-1): DAGVTQSPTHLIKTRGQQVTLRCSPISGHKSVSWYQQVLGQGPQFIFQYYEKEERGRGNFPDRFSARQFPNYSSELNVNALLLGDSALYLCASSGIAGDSYNEQFFGPGTRLTVL.

This clone was recorded only once. This rearrangement joins TRBV2 to TRBJ2-5; possible D gene TRBD2, 5 bases. Trimming cost V 6 bases and J 1 base, with 9 bases left between them. Germline lookup yields CDR1 SNHLY and CDR2 FYNNEI. The CDR3 extends over 13 amino acids. The CDR3 nucleotides are TGTGCCAGCAGAGGAGGAGTCCAAGAGACCCAGTACTTC. Its protein is CASRGGVQETQYF.

V gene TRBV19 combines with J gene TRBJ2-1, with TRBD2 identical over 9 bases. This CDR3 spans 20 amino acids. Germline CDR1 is LNHDA and CDR2 is SQIVND (reference sequence). V was pared by 2 bases and J by 0 bases, with 14 bases of the junction left unmatched. The CDR3 sequence is CASSIRGLRKRGDSYNEQFF. As DNA, the CDR3 is TGTGCCAGTAGTATAAGAGGGCTGAGGAAGCGGGGGGACTCCTACAATGAGCAGTTCTTC.

The chain recombines TRBV20-1 with TRBJ2-7; a possible D gene is TRBD2 (5 bases). The germline V and J ends were trimmed by 3 bases and 3 bases, with 6 bases remaining between them. CDR3 length: 11 residues. CDR1 is DFQATT, CDR2 SNEGSKA, per germline (reference sequence). CDR3 residues: CSASGIYEQYF. CDR3 coding DNA: TGCAGTGCTAGCGGGATCTACGAGCAGTACTTC.

The chain uses TRBV10-3 and TRBJ1-3; the D gene is possibly TRBD1 (5 bases). CDR1 ENHRY and CDR2 SYGVKD come from the germline V gene. V was trimmed by 3 bases and J by 6 bases, leaving 9 bases between them. This CDR3 region has 13 residues. The CDR3 bases are TGTGCCATCAGTGATTTCGGACAAAACACCATATATTTT. Translating gives CAISDFGQNTIYF.

The CDR3 reads CASASGNTEAFF. CDR3 nucleotides: TGTGCCAGTGCCTCGGGGAATACTGAAGCTTTCTTT. The chain carries TRBV6-5 and TRBJ1-1; D uncertain. Between the trimmed V and J ends, which lost 9 bases and 5 bases, there was a span of 13 bases. The CDR3 totals 12 residues. Germline lookup yields CDR1 MNHEY and CDR2 SVGAGI.

The chain links TRBV5-4 to TRBJ2-7, with 8 nucleotides matching TRBD1. Per the germline V gene, CDR1 is SGHNT and CDR2 is YYREEE (reference sequence). The CDR3 is 18 amino acids. Unmatched junction bases numbered 17, after V lost 0 bases and J lost 6 bases. Here the CDR3 reads CASSLGGTGPMRNGEQYF. In DNA form, the CDR3 reads TGTGCCAGCAGCTTGGGTGGGACAGGACCCATGAGGAATGGCGAGCAGTACTTC.

The rearrangement uses TRBV6-1 and TRBJ2-7; D is perhaps TRBD2 (5 bases). Trimming removed 4 bases from V and 5 bases from J, with 12 bases in between. The germline gives CDR1 MNHNS, CDR2 SASEGT. This CDR3 is built from 13 residues. The CDR3 nucleotides are TGTGCCAGCAGTGGGCTAGCAGCCCACGAGCAGTACTTC. Amino acid sequence: CASSGLAAHEQYF.

This clone was recorded only once. This chain links TRBV6-5 with TRBJ1-1; TRBD1 is a possible D gene (5 bases). V was trimmed by 5 bases and J by 1 base, leaving 11 bases between them. Germline V CDR1 and CDR2: MNHEY, SVGAGI. This CDR3 has 14 residues. The CDR3 bases are TGTGCCAGCAGTCGTCAGACAGCGAACACTGAAGCTTTCTTT. Translation gives CASSRQTANTEAFF.

The gene calls are TRBV6-4 and TRBJ1-1; D is unresolved. Between the trimmed V and J ends, which lost 6 bases and 0 bases, there was a span of 8 bases. This CDR3 has 13 amino acids. From germline, CDR1 is MRHNA and CDR2 SNTAGT. The CDR3 is CASRASMNTEAFF. CDR3 nucleotides: TGTGCCAGCAGAGCTAGCATGAACACTGAAGCTTTCTTT.

The V call is TRBV11-1, the J call TRBJ2-3, with 9 bases fitting TRBD1. The CDR3 covers 15 residues. The ends lost 5 bases at V and 2 bases at J; junction bases unmatched: 5. Germline V CDR1 and CDR2: SGHAT, FQDESV (reference sequence). CDR3 sequence (DNA): TGTGCCAGCAGCCCCACAGGGGGCGTCACAGATACGCAGTATTTT. Translated: CASSPTGGVTDTQYF. Full variable domain (rest looked up from reference TRBV11-1 and TRBJ2-3): EAEVAQSPRYKITEKSQAVAFWCDPISGHATLYWYRQILGQGPELLVQFQDESVVDDSQLPKDRFSAERLKGVDSTLKIQPAELGDSAMYLCASSPTGGVTDTQYFGPGTRLTVL.

The genes are TRBV19 and TRBJ1-2, with TRBD1 as a possible D gene (6 bases). The CDR3 sequence is 15 residues long. V gave up 6 bases and J gave up 5 bases, with 19 bases separating them. CDR1 is LNHDA, CDR2 SQIVND, per germline (reference sequence). The CDR3 spells CASSPQTGKGYGYTF. The CDR3 coding sequence is TGTGCCAGTAGCCCCCAAACAGGGAAAGGATATGGCTACACCTTC.

This chain connects TRBV9 to TRBJ2-2; 7 positions agree with TRBD2. Germline V gene data show CDR1 as SGDLS and CDR2 as YYNGEE. CDR3 length: 16 residues. The trim removed 0 bases at V and 2 bases at J, leaving 4 bases unmatched. The chain's CDR3 is CASSVVSGANTGELFF. As DNA, the CDR3 is TGTGCCAGCAGCGTAGTCAGCGGGGCCAACACCGGGGAGCTGTTTTTT.

The chain joins TRBV2 to TRBJ2-4; maybe TRBD2 (6 bases). Trimming stripped 7 bases from V and 0 bases from J, with 13 bases between. This CDR3 comprises 15 residues. Germline V lookup: CDR1 SNHLY, CDR2 FYNNEI. The CDR3 sequence: CASTRSGVAKNIQYF. The CDR3 DNA follows: TGTGCCAGCACGCGGTCGGGGGTAGCCAAAAACATTCAGTACTTC.

The chain employs TRBV14 and TRBJ1-2, with a possible D match to TRBD1 (5 bases). The CDR3 covers 14 residues. Germline V gene lookup returns CDR1 SGHDN and CDR2 FVKESK. V was shortened by 1 base and J by 7 bases, with 13 bases between the two germline ends. CDR3 in DNA: TGTGCCAGCAGCCAAGCGGGGGTTCTAGTTGGCTACACCTTC. As protein: CASSQAGVLVGYTF.

In this sample, this clone turned up once. V and J are TRBV30 and TRBJ2-5, with a possible D match to TRBD2 (6 bases). The V end was cut by 0 bases, the J end by 9 bases, with 14 bases between. CDR3 length: 13 amino acids. Germline lookup yields CDR1 GTSNPN and CDR2 SVGIG (reference sequence). The CDR3 region is CAWSVREGDSQYF. The CDR3, as DNA: TGTGCCTGGAGTGTACGAGAAGGGGACTCCCAGTACTTC.